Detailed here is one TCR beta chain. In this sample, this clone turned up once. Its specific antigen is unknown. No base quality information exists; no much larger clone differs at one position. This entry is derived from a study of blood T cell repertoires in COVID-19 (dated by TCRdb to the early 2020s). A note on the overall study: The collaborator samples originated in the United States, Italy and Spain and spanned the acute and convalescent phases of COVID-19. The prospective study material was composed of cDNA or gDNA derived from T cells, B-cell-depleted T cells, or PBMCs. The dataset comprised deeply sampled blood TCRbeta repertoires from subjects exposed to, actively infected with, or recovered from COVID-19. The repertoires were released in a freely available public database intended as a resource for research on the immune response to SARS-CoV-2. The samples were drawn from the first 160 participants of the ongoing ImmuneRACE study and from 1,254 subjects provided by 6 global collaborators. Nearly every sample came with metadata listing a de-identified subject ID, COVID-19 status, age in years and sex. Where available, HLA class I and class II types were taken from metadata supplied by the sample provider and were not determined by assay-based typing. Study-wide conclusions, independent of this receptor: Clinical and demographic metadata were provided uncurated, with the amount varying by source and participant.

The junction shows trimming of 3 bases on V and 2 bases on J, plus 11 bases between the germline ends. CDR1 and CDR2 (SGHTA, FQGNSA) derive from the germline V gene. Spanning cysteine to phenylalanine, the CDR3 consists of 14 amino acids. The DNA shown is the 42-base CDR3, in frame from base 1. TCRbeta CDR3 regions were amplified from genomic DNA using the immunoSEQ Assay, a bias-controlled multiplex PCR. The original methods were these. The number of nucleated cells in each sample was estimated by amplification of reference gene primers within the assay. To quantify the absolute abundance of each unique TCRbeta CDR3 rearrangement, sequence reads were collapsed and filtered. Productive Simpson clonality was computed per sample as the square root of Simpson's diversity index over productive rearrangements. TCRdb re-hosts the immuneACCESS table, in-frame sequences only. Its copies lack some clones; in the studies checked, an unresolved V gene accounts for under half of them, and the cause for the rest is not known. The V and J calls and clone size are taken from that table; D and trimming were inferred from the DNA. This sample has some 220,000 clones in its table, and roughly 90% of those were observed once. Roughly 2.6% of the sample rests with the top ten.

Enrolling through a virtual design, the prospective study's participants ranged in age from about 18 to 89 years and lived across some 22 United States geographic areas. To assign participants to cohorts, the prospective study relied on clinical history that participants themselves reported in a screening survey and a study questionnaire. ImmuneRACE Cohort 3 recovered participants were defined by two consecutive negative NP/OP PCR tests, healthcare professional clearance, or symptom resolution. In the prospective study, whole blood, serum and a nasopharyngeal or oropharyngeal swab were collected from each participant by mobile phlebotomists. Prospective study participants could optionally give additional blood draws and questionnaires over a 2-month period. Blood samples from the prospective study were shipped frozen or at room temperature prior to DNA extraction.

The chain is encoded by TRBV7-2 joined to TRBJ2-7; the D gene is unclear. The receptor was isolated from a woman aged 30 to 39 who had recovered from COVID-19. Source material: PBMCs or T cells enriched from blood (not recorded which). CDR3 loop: CASSLADWAYEQYF. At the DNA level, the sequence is TGTGCCAGCAGCTTGGCCGACTGGGCCTACGAGCAGTACTTC.